Listed here are 25 T cell receptor beta chains from one sample, sequenced in a study of Graves' ophthalmopathy and Graves' hyperthyroidism. Investigators amplified TCR beta CDR3 regions from RNA transcripts. The first round was an RT-PCR with HTBI primers, and the second round was a multiplex PCR. TCRdb processed the multiplex PCR reads anew with MiXCR; each CDR3 protein has one entry. The repertoire has approximately 410,000 distinct CDR3 sequences, just over 15% of them found once; the top ten carry roughly 7%. The sequenced material came from peripheral blood. The receptor source for this set is a woman aged 18-29 years with stable Graves' hyperthyroidism.

This clonotype was seen only a few times. V and J are TRBV24-1 and TRBJ1-2; 8 bases align to TRBD1. The CDR3 totals 14 residues. V trimming: 4 bases; J trimming: 4 bases; junction bases outside the gene matches: 4. Per germline, CDR1 KGHDR and CDR2 SFDVKD. The CDR3 DNA follows: TGTGCCACCAGTGACTCCGGGACAGGCTATGGCTACACCTTC. It codes for CATSDSGTGYGYTF.

The sample holds many counts of this clonotype. This rearrangement joins TRBV6-2 or TRBV6-3 to TRBJ1-2, with D unresolved. Trimming shortened V by 0 bases and J by 5 bases, and 10 bases separated the two germline ends. There are 14 residues in the CDR3. Germline CDR1 MNHEY, CDR2 SVGEGT. CDR3 residues: CASSYSGREYGYTF. The DNA for the CDR3 is TGTGCCAGCAGTTACTCGGGCAGAGAATATGGCTACACCTTC.

This clonotype was picked up many times. The J gene is TRBJ1-2, the V gene TRBV24-1; TRBD1 matches 10 bases. The length of the CDR3 is 17 residues. V was clipped by 4 bases and J by 2 bases; unmatched bases: 9. Germline V gives CDR1 KGHDR, CDR2 SFDVKD. CDR3 sequence reads: CATSDATGGPANYGYTF. The CDR3 coding sequence is TGTGCCACCAGTGACGCGACAGGGGGCCCAGCGAACTATGGCTACACCTTC.

This clonotype was recorded at least ten times. The chain has TRBV19 and TRBJ1-5; 7 nucleotides match TRBD1. In germline, CDR1 is LNHDA, CDR2 SQIVND (reference sequence). The CDR3 runs to 15 residues. V was clipped by 7 bases and J by 3 bases; unmatched bases: 9. The CDR3 bases are TGTGCCAGTACCTCGGGACAGACACTCAATCAGCCCCAGCATTTT. This encodes CASTSGQTLNQPQHF.

The sample holds many counts of this clonotype. The rearrangement links TRBV11-2 to TRBJ2-2; no clear D. The CDR3 spans 16 residues. The ends were cut back, 1 base at V and 0 bases at J, with 9 bases in the middle. Germline V gene sequence: CDR1 SGHAT, CDR2 FQNNGV. CDR3 sequence reads: CASSLGPLANTGELFF. CDR3 nucleotides: TGTGCCAGCAGCTTAGGACCGCTAGCGAACACCGGGGAGCTGTTTTTT.

This clonotype was observed at least ten times. The chain couples TRBV6-1 to TRBJ2-6; TRBD2 might be the D (7 bases). Germline loops: CDR1 MNHNS, CDR2 SASEGT. Trimming stripped 10 bases from V and 0 bases from J, with 16 bases between. The CDR3 covers 16 residues. The DNA of the CDR3 is TGTGCCACGGGGGGCGGAAGCAGCTCTGGGGCCAACGTCCTGACTTTC. Protein: CATGGGSSSGANVLTF.

This clonotype was observed at least ten times. CDR3 nucleotides: TGTGCCAGCAGTGAAGAGTTAGCGGGGGCCTACGAGCAGTACTTC. Translating it yields CASSEELAGAYEQYF. The V call is TRBV6-1, the J call TRBJ2-7; the match to TRBD2 covers 9 bases. Germline values: CDR1 MNHNS, CDR2 SASEGT. The CDR3 is made up of 15 amino acids. After removal of 1 base from V and 2 bases from J, the junction contained 3 bases not matched to a gene.

This clonotype was recorded at least ten times. This chain joins TRBV12-3 or TRBV12-4 and TRBJ1-3; weak D call: TRBD1 (6 bases). The CDR3 contains 14 residues. Trimming shortened V by 5 bases and J by 2 bases, and 10 bases separated the two germline ends. CDR3 coding DNA: TGTGCCAGCAGTGCCCCAGGGGCTGGAAACACCATATATTTT. Encoded protein: CASSAPGAGNTIYF.

The chain joins TRBV20-1 to TRBJ2-5, with 15 positions matching TRBD2. With V trimmed by 2 bases and J by 3 bases, 10 bases remained unmatched. Germline V gives CDR1 DFQATT, CDR2 SNEGSKA (reference sequence). The CDR3 sequence is 18 residues long. CDR3 amino acids: CSARPGLAGGADKETQYF. The DNA of the CDR3 is TGCAGTGCTAGACCCGGACTAGCGGGGGGGGCGGATAAAGAGACCCAGTACTTC.

This clonotype was seen many times. The chain joins TRBV20-1 to TRBJ1-1; D not resolved. V was cut by 4 bases and J by 1 base, with 13 bases left in between. The germline CDR1 and CDR2 sequences are DFQATT and SNEGSKA (reference sequence). The length of the CDR3 is 14 residues. In nucleotides, the CDR3 is TGCAGTGCTACGCCTAGGCAGTGGAACACTGAAGCTTTCTTT. Translation gives CSATPRQWNTEAFF.

The chain uses TRBV12-3 or TRBV12-4 and TRBJ2-5; 11 positions agree with TRBD2. The CDR3 is 16 residues long. Trimming at V came to 0 bases and at J to 1 base, leaving 1 base not matched to a gene. CDR3 sequence: CASSLAGTSGQETQYF. Here the CDR3 DNA reads TGTGCCAGCAGTTTAGCCGGGACTAGCGGCCAAGAGACCCAGTACTTC.

This clonotype appeared many times. The V gene is TRBV2, the J gene TRBJ1-1; 7 bases map to TRBD1. The CDR3 length is 13 residues. Per the germline V gene, CDR1 is SNHLY and CDR2 is FYNNEI. V dropped 7 bases and J dropped 1; count of bases not matched to a gene: 3. The CDR3: CASIGDRNTEAFF. For the CDR3, the DNA is TGTGCCAGCATCGGGGACAGGAACACTGAAGCTTTCTTT.

This clonotype was detected ten times or more. V and J are TRBV11-2 and TRBJ2-7; D remains unclear. CDR1 is SGHAT and CDR2 is FQNNGV in the germline V gene. The length of the CDR3 is 14 residues. V lost 5 bases to trimming and J lost 2 bases, with 13 bases between them. The CDR3 loop is CASSLWGIAYEQYF. The CDR3, as DNA: TGTGCCAGCAGCCTATGGGGAATCGCCTACGAGCAGTACTTC.

This clonotype was counted ten times or more. CDR3 nucleotides: TGCAGTGCAAATGTAGACACCGGGGAGCTGTTTTTT. It codes for CSANVDTGELFF. The chain employs TRBV20-1 and TRBJ2-2; D gene unclear. Germline V CDR1 and CDR2: DFQATT, SNEGSKA (reference sequence). V lost 6 bases and J lost 3, with 8 bases in between. The CDR3 contains 12 residues.

This clonotype showed up many times. The rearrangement joins TRBV12-3 or TRBV12-4 to TRBJ2-2; TRBD1 matches at 7 bases. The trim removed 8 bases at V and 2 bases at J, leaving 11 bases unmatched. CDR3 length: 16 residues. The CDR3 region has the DNA TGTGCCAGCCACCTCTGGGGGACAGCTAACACCGGGGAGCTGTTTTTT. Translating it yields CASHLWGTANTGELFF.

Ten or more counts support this clonotype. The V and J genes are TRBV11-2 and TRBJ1-1, with D tentatively TRBD1 (5 bases). Germline CDR1 reads SGHAT; CDR2 reads FQNNGV. This CDR3 comprises 16 residues. V lost 0 bases, J lost 3 bases, and 14 bases lay in between. The CDR3: CASSLESTRVDTEAFF. The CDR3 nucleotides are TGTGCCAGCAGCTTAGAGAGCACCAGGGTGGACACTGAAGCTTTCTTT.

This clonotype showed up many times. The V and J genes are TRBV24-1 and TRBJ2-5; D is perhaps TRBD1 (6 bases). The CDR3 is 13 amino acids. V shed 4 bases and J shed 4 bases, with 9 bases lying between them. Germline CDR1 is KGHDR and CDR2 is SFDVKD. CDR3 residues: CATSDQGRETQYF. CDR3 DNA: TGTGCCACCAGTGACCAGGGGAGAGAGACCCAGTACTTC.

This clonotype was counted at least ten times. The V call is TRBV29-1, the J call TRBJ1-1, with D unclear. The germline gives CDR1 SQVTM, CDR2 ANQGSEA. This CDR3 contains 11 residues. CDR3 protein: CGGNLNTEAFF. CDR3 nucleotides: TGCGGCGGAAACTTGAACACTGAAGCTTTCTTT.

This clonotype was observed at least ten times. CDR3 nucleotide sequence: TGTGCCAGCAGCCAATTGGGGGCCCAGTACTTC. It encodes CASSQLGAQYF. This chain uses TRBV14 with TRBJ2-5; D possibly uses TRBD1 or TRBD2 (5 bases each). Germline lookup yields CDR1 SGHDN and CDR2 FVKESK. There are 11 residues in the CDR3. V lost 2 bases and J lost 9, with 7 bases in between.

The sample holds many counts of this clonotype. The chain carries TRBV10-3 and TRBJ1-1; possibly TRBD1 for D (5 bases). The CDR3 is 16 amino acids. The germline V gene has CDR1 ENHRY and CDR2 SYGVKD. Between the trimmed V and J ends, which lost 3 bases and 4 bases, there was a span of 18 bases. This chain's CDR3 is CAISDGWRGVGTEAFF. CDR3 DNA: TGTGCCATCAGTGATGGCTGGAGGGGAGTTGGCACTGAAGCTTTCTTT.

The chain employs TRBV5-1 and TRBJ2-7; no definite D call. The ends were cut back, 0 bases at V and 6 bases at J, with 13 bases in the middle. This CDR3 contains 14 residues. CDR1 SGHRS and CDR2 YFSETQ come from the germline V gene. The CDR3 sequence is CASSLGDATGEQYF. DNA for the CDR3: TGCGCCAGCAGCTTGGGTGATGCTACCGGCGAGCAGTACTTC.

This clonotype was seen a few times. The chain links TRBV2 to TRBJ1-5, with a weak D call TRBD1 (5 bases). V lost 7 bases, J lost 3 bases, and 16 bases lay in between. There are 15 residues in the CDR3. CDR1 is SNHLY, CDR2 FYNNEI, per germline. Written as DNA, the CDR3 is TGTGCCAGCAACCACCGGGGGGGATACAATCAGCCCCAGCATTTT. Translating it yields CASNHRGGYNQPQHF.

This clonotype was recorded many times. The rearrangement uses TRBV12-3 or TRBV12-4 and TRBJ1-5; 9 bases are a match to TRBD1. The V gene end was trimmed by 4 bases and the J gene end by 7 bases; junction bases not matched to a gene: 8. This CDR3 spans 15 amino acids. The CDR3 DNA is TGTGCCAGCAGTTCGAGGACAGGGGTACGACAGCCCCAGCATTTT. Its protein is CASSSRTGVRQPQHF.

This clonotype has ten or more counts. The chain is built from TRBV10-3 and TRBJ1-6, with 11 nucleotides matching TRBD1. Looked up from germline, CDR1 is ENHRY and CDR2 is SYGVKD. The V and J ends lost 7 bases and 10 bases, in that order; junction bases with no gene match: 6. The CDR3 sequence is 14 residues long. The CDR3 DNA sequence: TGTGCCATCAAATCGGGACAGGGGGAATCACCCCTCCACTTT. It yields the protein CAIKSGQGESPLHF.

This clonotype was counted ten times or more. Here the CDR3 reads CASSRLDSRLGGYTF. The CDR3 DNA reads TGTGCCAGTAGTAGACTCGACAGTCGTCTAGGCGGCTACACCTTC. The rearrangement links TRBV19 to TRBJ1-2, with D possibly TRBD1 on 5 matching bases. The CDR3 covers 15 residues. V lost 4 bases and J 8 bases, leaving 20 bases between the germline ends. Germline CDR1 reads LNHDA; CDR2 reads SQIVND (reference sequence).